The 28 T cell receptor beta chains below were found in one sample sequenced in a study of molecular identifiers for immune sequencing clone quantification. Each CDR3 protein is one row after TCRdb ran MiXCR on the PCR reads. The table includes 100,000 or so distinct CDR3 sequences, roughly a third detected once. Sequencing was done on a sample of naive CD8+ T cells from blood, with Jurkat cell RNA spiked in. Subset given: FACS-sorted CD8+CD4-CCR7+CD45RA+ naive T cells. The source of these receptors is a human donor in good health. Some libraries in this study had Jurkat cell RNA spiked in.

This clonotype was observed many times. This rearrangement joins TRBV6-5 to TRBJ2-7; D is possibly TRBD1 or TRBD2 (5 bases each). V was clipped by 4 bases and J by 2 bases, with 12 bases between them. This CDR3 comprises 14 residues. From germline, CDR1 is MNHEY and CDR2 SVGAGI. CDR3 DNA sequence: TGTGCCAGCAGTTTCCGGGACGGGACCTACGAGCAGTACTTC. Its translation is CASSFRDGTYEQYF.

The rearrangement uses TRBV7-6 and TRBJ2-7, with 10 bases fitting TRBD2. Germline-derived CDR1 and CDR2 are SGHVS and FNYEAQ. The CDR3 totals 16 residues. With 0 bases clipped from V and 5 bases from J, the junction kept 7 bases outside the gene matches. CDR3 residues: CASSLALAGEGHEQYF. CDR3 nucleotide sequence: TGTGCCAGCAGCTTAGCGCTAGCGGGAGAAGGACACGAGCAGTACTTC.

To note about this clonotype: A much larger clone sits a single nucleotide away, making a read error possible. The CDR3: CSADKATYQETQYF. CDR3 DNA sequence: TGCAGCGCTGATAAGGCGACGTACCAAGAGACCCAGTACTTC. The chain is built from TRBV29-1 and TRBJ2-5; unclear D gene. In germline, CDR1 is SQVTM, CDR2 ANQGSEA. This CDR3 contains 14 residues. Trimming removed 7 bases at V and 0 bases at J, with 15 bases between.

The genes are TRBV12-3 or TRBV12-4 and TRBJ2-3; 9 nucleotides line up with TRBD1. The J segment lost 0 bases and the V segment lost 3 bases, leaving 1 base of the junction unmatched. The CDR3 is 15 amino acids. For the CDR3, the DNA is TGTGCCAGCAGTTTGGGACAGGGTAGCACAGATACGCAGTATTTT. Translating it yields CASSLGQGSTDTQYF.

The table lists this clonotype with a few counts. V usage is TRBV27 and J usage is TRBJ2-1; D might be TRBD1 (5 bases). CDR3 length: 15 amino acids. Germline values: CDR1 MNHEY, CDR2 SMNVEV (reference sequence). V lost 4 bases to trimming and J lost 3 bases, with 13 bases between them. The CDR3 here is CASSWGKTNYNEQFF. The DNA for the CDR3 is TGTGCCAGCAGTTGGGGCAAAACTAACTACAATGAGCAGTTCTTC.

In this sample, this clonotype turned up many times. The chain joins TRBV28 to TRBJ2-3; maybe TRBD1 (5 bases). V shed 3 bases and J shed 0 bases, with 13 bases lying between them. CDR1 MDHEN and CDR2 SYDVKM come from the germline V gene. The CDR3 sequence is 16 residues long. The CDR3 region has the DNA TGTGCCAGCAGTTTTAGGCCAGGGCGTAGCACAGATACGCAGTATTTT. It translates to CASSFRPGRSTDTQYF.

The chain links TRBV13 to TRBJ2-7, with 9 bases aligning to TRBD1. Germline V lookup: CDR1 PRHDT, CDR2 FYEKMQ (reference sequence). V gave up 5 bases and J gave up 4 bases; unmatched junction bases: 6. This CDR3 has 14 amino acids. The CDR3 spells CASSTQDRGYEQYF. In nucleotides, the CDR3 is TGTGCCAGCAGCACCCAGGACAGGGGATACGAGCAGTACTTC.

The CDR3 region has the DNA TGCAGCGTCACAACGGGAGCCTCCTACAATGAGCAGTTCTTC. Its translation is CSVTTGASYNEQFF. The chain recombines TRBV29-1 with TRBJ2-1; D might be TRBD2 (6 bases). The V gene's germline CDR1 is SQVTM and CDR2 ANQGSEA. V lost 6 bases and J lost 0, with 12 bases in between. This CDR3 region has 14 residues.

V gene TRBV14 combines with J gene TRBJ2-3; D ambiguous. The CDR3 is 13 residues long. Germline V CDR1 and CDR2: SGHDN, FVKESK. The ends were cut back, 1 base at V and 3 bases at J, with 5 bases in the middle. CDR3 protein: CASSQVSTDTQYF. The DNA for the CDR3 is TGTGCCAGCAGCCAAGTCAGTACAGATACGCAGTATTTT.

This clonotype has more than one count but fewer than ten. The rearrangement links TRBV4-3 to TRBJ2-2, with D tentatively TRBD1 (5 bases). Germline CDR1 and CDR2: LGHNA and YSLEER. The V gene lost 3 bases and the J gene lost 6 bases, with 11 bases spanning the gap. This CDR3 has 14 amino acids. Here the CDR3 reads CASSQRRGPGELFF. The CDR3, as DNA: TGCGCCAGCAGCCAGCGTAGGGGTCCCGGGGAGCTGTTTTTT.

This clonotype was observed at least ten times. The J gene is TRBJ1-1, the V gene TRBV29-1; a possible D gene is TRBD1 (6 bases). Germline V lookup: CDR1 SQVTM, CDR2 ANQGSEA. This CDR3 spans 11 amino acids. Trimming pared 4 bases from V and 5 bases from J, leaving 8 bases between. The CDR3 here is CSVGGGTEAFF. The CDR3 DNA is TGCAGCGTTGGAGGGGGAACTGAAGCTTTCTTT.

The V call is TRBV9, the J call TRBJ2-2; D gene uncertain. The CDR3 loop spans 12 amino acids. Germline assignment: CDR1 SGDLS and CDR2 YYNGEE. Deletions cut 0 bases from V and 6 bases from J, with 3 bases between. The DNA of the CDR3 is TGTGCCAGCAGCGTAGTTGCCGGGGAGCTGTTTTTT. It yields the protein CASSVVAGELFF.

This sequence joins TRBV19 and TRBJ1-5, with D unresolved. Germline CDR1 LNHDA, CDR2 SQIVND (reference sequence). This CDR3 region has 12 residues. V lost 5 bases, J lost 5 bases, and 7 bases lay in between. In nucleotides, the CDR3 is TGTGCCAGTAGTTTGATCTATCAGCCCCAGCATTTT. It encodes CASSLIYQPQHF. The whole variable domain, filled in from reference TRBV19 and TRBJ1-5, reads DGGITQSPKYLFRKEGQNVTLSCEQNLNHDAMYWYRQDPGQGLRLIYYSQIVNDFQKGDIAEGYSVSREKKESFPLTVTSAQKNPTAFYLCASSLIYQPQHFGDGTRLSIL.

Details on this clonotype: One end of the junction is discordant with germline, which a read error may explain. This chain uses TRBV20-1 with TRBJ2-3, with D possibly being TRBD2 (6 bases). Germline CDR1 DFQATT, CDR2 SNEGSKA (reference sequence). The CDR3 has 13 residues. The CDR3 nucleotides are TGCAGTGCTACACTAGCATTCACAGATACGCAGAATTTT. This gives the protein CSATLAFTDTQNF.

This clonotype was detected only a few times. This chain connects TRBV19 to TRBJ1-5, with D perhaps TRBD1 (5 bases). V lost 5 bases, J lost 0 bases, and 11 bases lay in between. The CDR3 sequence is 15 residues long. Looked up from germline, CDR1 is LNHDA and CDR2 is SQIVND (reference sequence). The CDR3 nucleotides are TGTGCCAGTAGTTGGACACAATATAGCAATCAGCCCCAGCATTTT. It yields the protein CASSWTQYSNQPQHF. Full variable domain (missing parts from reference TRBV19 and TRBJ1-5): DGGITQSPKYLFRKEGQNVTLSCEQNLNHDAMYWYRQDPGQGLRLIYYSQIVNDFQKGDIAEGYSVSREKKESFPLTVTSAQKNPTAFYLCASSWTQYSNQPQHFGDGTRLSIL.

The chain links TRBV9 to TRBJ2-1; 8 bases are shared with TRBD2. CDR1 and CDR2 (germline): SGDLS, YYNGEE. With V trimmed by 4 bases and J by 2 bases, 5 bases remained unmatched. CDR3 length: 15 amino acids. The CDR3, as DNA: TGTGCCAGCAGCCAGGGACTAGGGGCCTACAATGAGCAGTTCTTC. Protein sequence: CASSQGLGAYNEQFF.

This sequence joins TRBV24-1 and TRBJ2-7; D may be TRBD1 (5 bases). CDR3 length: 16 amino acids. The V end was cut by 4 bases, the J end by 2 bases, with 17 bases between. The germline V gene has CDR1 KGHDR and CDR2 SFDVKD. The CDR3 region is CATSEADDSLPYEQYF. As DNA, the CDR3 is TGTGCCACCAGTGAGGCAGACGACAGCTTACCCTACGAGCAGTACTTC.

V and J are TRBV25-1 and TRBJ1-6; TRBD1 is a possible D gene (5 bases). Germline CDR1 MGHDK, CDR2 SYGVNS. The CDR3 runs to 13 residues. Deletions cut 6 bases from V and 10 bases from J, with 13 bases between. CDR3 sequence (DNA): TGTGCCAGCAGCCCCGGAGAGGGGTCACCCCTCCACTTT. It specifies CASSPGEGSPLHF.

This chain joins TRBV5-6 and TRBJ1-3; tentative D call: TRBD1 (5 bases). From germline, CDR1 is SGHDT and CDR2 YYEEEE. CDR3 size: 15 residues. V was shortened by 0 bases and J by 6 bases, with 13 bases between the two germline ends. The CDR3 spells CASSLGHGTENTIYF. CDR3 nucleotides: TGTGCCAGCAGCTTGGGCCATGGGACTGAAAACACCATATATTTT.

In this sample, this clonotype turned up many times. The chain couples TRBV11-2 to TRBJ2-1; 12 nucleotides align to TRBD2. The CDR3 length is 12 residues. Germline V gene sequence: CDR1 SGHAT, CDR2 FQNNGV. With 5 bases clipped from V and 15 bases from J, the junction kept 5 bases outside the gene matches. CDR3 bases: TGTGCCAGCAGCCCAGGGACTAGCGGGTCGTTCTTC. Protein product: CASSPGTSGSFF.

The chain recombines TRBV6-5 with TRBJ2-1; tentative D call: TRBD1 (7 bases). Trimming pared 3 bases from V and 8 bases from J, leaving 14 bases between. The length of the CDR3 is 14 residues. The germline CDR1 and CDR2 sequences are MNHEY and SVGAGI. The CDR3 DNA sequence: TGTGCCAGCAGTTATACTCGGAGGGGGCATGAGCAGTTCTTC. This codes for CASSYTRRGHEQFF.

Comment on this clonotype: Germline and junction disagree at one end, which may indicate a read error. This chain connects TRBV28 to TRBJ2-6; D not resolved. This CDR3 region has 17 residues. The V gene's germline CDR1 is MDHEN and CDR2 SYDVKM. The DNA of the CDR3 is TGTGCCAGGAGTTCCCCTCGTTTGGGTTCTGGGGCCAACGTCCTGACTTTC. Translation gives CARSSPRLGSGANVLTF.

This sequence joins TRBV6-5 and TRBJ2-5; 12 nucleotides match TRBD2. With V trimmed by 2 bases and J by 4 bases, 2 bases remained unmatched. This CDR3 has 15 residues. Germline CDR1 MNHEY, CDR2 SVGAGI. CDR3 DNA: TGTGCCAGCAGTTACGGGGGACTAGCGGGAGAGACCCAGTACTTC. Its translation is CASSYGGLAGETQYF.

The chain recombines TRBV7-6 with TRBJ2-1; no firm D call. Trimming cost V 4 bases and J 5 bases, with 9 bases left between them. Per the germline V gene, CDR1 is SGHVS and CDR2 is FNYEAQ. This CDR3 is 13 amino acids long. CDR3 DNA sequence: TGTGCCAGCAGCTATACAGAAAACAATGAGCAGTTCTTC. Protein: CASSYTENNEQFF.

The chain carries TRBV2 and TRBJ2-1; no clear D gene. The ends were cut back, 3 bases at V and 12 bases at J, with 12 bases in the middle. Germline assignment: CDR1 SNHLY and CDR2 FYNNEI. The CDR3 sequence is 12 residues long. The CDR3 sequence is CASSEAAPGQFF. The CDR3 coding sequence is TGTGCCAGCAGTGAGGCCGCACCTGGGCAGTTCTTC.

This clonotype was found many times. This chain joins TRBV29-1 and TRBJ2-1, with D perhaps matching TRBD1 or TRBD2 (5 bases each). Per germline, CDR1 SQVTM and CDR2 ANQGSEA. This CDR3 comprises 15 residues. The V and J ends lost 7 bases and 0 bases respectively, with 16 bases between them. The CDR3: CSAIMGESSYNEQFF. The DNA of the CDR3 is TGCAGCGCAATAATGGGGGAGAGCTCCTACAATGAGCAGTTCTTC.

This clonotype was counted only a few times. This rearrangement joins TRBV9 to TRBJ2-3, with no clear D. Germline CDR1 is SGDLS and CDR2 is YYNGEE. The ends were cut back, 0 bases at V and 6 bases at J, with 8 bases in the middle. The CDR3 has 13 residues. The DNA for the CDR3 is TGTGCCAGCAGCGTAGAACAGCGCGATACGCAGTATTTT. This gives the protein CASSVEQRDTQYF. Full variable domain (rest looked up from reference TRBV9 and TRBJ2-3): DSGVTQTPKHLITATGQRVTLRCSPRSGDLSVYWYQQSLDQGLQFLIQYYNGEERAKGNILERFSAQQFPDLHSELNLSSLELGDSALYFCASSVEQRDTQYFGPGTRLTVL.

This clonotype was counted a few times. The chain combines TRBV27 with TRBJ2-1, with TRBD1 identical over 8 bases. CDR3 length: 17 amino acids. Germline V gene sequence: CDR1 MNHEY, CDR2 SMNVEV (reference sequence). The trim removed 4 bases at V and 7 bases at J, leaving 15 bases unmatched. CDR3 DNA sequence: TGTGCCAGCAGTTCACTTCCCGGGACAGGTCCTAGAAATGAGCAGTTCTTC. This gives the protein CASSSLPGTGPRNEQFF.